This TCR beta chain is drawn from a study of shared clonotypes between healthy human individuals. In the study overall: A donor's plate count was three for CD4 naive and three for CD4 memory; CD8 naive had two and CD8 memory one.

V was clipped by 8 bases and J by 1 base, with 14 bases between them. This CDR3 region has 13 residues. Germline values: CDR1 GTSNPN, CDR2 SVGIG (reference sequence). Only a few counts were recorded for this clone. Antigen specificity is unknown. Overall study results and limits: Among donors, clonotype sharing was expected to be affected by sequencing depth. Generation of non-shared clonotypes was less probable than generation of clonotypes shared by all four donors.

The test was conducted at deep level. Assay used: immunoSEQ multiplex PCR; TCRdb lists only in-frame clones, some missing. The data contain about 2.4 million clones, roughly 93% of them singletons. The chain joins TRBV30 to TRBJ1-1; D remains unclear. What was sequenced was naive CD4+ T cells from PBMCs. The subset was: CD45RA+ positively selected. The TCR sequence derives from a man aged 18 to 30 in good health. Some clones in this sample may be carry-over from other donors' samples. The CDR3 DNA reads TGTGCCCGCAAAAGTCGGGGGAACACTGAAGCTTTCTTT. It codes for CARKSRGNTEAFF. Based on the CDR3 plus reference TRBV30 and TRBJ1-1, the full variable domain is SQTIHQWPATLVQPVGSPLSLECTVEGTSNPNLYWYRQAAGRGLQLLFYSVGIGQISSEVPQNLSASRPQDRQFILSSKKLLLSDSGFYLCARKSRGNTEAFFGQGTRLTVV.